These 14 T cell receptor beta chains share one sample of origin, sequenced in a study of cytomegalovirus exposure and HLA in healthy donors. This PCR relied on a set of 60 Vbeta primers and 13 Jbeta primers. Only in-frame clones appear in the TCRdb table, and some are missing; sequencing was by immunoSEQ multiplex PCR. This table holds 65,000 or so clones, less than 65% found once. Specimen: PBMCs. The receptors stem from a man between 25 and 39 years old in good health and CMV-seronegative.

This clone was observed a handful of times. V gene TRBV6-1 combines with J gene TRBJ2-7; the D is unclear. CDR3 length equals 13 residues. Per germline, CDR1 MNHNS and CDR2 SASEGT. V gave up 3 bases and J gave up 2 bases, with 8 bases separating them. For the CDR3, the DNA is TGTGCCAGCAGTGATTATGGCCCCTACGAGCAGTACTTC. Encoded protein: CASSDYGPYEQYF.

In DNA, the CDR3 is TGTGCCAGCAGTTTAACAGGGGTTACTGAAGCTTTCTTT. Residues: CASSLTGVTEAFF. The chain combines TRBV27 with TRBJ1-1; 7 bases are a match to TRBD1. Germline V gives CDR1 MNHEY, CDR2 SMNVEV (reference sequence). Unmatched junction bases numbered 2, after V lost 2 bases and J lost 5 bases. CDR3 size: 13 residues.

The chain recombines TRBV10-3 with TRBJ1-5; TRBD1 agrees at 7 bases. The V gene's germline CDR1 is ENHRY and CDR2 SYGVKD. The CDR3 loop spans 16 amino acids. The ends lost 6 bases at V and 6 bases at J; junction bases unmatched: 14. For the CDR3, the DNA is TGTGCCATCAGCGGGACAGAAATGATTGCTGGTCAGCCCCAGCATTTT. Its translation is CAISGTEMIAGQPQHF.

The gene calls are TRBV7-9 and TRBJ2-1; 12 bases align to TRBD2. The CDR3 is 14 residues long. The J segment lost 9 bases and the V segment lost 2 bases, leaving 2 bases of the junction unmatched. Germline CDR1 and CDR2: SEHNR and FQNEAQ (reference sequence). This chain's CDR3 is CASSLSLAGGEQFF. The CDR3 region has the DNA TGTGCCAGCAGCTTATCACTAGCGGGGGGTGAGCAGTTCTTC. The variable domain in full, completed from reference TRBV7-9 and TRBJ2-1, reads DTGVSQNPRHKITKRGQNVTFRCDPISEHNRLYWYRQTLGQGPEFLTYFQNEAQLEKSRLLSDRFSAERPKGSFSTLEIQRTEQGDSAMYLCASSLSLAGGEQFFGPGTRLTVL.

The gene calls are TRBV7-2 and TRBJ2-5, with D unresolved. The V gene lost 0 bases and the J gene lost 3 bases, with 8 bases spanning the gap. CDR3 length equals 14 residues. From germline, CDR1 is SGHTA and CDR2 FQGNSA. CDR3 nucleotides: TGTGCCAGCAGCTTAGCGTCCTATAAAGAGACCCAGTACTTC. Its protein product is CASSLASYKETQYF.

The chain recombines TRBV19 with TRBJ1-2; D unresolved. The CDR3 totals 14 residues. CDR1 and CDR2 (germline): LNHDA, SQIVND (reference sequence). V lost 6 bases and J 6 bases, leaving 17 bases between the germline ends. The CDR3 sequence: CASSRGLELDGYTF. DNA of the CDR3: TGTGCCAGTAGCCGTGGCCTGGAACTAGATGGCTACACCTTC.

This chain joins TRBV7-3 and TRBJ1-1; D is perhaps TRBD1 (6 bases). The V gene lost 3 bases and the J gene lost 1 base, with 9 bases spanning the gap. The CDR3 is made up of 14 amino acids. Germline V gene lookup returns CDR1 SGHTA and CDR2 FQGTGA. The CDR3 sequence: CASSLTGPNTEAFF. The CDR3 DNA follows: TGTGCCAGCAGCTTGACAGGACCGAACACTGAAGCTTTCTTT.

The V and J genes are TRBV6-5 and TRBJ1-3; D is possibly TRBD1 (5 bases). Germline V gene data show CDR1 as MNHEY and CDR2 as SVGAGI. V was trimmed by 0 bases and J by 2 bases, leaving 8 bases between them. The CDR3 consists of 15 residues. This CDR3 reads CASSYSTDTGNTIYF. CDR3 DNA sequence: TGTGCCAGCAGTTACTCCACGGACACTGGAAACACCATATATTTT.

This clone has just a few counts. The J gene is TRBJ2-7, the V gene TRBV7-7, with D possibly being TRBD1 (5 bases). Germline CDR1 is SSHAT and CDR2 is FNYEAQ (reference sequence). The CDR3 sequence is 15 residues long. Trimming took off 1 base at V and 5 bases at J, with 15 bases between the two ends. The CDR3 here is CASSLGVGAVHEQYF. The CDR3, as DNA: TGTGCCAGCAGCTTAGGGGTAGGGGCGGTCCACGAGCAGTACTTC.

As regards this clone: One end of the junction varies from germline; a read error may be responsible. Here the CDR3 reads CASRLEPWSSLAKNIQYF. CDR3 sequence (DNA): TGCGCCAGCAGATTGGAGCCTTGGAGTTCCTTAGCCAAAAACATTCAGTACTTC. The chain joins TRBV5-1 to TRBJ2-4; D gene unclear. Per germline, CDR1 SGHRS and CDR2 YFSETQ. The CDR3 has 18 amino acids.

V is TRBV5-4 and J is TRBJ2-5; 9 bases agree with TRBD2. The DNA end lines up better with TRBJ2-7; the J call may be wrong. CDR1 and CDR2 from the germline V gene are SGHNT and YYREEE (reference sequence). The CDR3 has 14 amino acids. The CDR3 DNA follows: TGTGCCAGCAGCGTAGGCGGGGGGGGCTACGAGCAGTACTTC. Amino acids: CASSVGGGGYEQYF.

The CDR3 loop reads CASSERTGAPYEQYF. Written as DNA, the CDR3 is TGTGCCAGCAGCGAGAGGACAGGGGCCCCCTACGAGCAGTACTTC. This rearrangement joins TRBV7-2 to TRBJ2-7, with 9 bases aligning to TRBD1. Germline loops: CDR1 SGHTA, CDR2 FQGNSA. V gave up 5 bases and J gave up 2 bases; unmatched junction bases: 7. The CDR3 loop spans 15 amino acids.

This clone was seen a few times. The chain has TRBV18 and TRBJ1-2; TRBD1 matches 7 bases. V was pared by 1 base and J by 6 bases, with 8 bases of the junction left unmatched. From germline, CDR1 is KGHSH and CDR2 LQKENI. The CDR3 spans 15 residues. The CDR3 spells CASSPQRGRENGYTF. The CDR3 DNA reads TGTGCCAGCTCACCACAGAGGGGGCGCGAGAATGGCTACACCTTC.

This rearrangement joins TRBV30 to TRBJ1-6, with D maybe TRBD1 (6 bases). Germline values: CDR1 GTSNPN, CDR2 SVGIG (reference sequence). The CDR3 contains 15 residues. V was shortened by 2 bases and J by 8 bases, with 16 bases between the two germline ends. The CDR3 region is CAWSPPDRSDSPLHF. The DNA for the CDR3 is TGTGCCTGGAGTCCCCCCGACAGGTCCGATTCACCCCTCCACTTT.